Sequencing of this TCR beta chain was carried out in a study of identical twins. Study-level results: There was more out-of-frame TCR alpha sharing in monozygotic twins than models estimated. Zero-insertion findings could be partly confounded by invariant cells (MAIT and iNKT cells). Whereas memory repertoires showed no such difference, abundant cord blood beta clonotypes carried fewer insertions.

Details on this clonotype: Its antigen is as yet unknown.

A universal primer site was incorporated via template switching, and the cDNA contained unique molecular identifiers. TCRdb fed the 5' RACE reads into MiXCR, producing one record per CDR3 protein. The repertoire holds about 690,000 distinct CDR3 sequences, less than 7% seen once, with about 2% in the top ten. Trimming left V 5 bases short and J 8 bases short, with 9 bases between. CDR1 and CDR2 (germline): MNHNY, SVGAGI (reference sequence). CDR3 size: 11 residues. The chain has TRBV6-6 and TRBJ1-2; no clear D gene. The sample was naive T cells sorted from blood. This receptor was taken from a man aged 18 to 35 in good health. CDR3 nucleotides: TGTGCCAGCAGTAGTCGTGGGGGCTACACCTTC. Amino acids: CASSSRGGYTF.